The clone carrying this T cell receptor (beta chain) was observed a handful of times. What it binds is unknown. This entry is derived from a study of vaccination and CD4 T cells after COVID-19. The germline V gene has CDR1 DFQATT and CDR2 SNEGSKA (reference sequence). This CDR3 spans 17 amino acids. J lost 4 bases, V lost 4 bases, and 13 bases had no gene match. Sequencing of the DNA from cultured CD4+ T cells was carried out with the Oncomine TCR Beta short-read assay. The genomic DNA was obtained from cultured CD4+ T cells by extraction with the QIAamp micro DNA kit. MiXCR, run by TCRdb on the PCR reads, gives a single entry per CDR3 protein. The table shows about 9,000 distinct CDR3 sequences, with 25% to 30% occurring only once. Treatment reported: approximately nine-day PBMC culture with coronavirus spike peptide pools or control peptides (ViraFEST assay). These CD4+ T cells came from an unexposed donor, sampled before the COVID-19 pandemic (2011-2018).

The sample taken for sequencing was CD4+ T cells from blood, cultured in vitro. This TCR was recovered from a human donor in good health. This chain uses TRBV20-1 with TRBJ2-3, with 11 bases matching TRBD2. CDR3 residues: CSATPGLAALGADTQYF. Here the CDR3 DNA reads TGCAGTGCTACACCGGGACTAGCGGCCCTGGGCGCAGATACGCAGTATTTT.